Listed here is a single TCR beta chain. Germline loops: CDR1 SGHKS, CDR2 YYEKEE (reference sequence). The CDR3 spans 16 residues. Trimming took 2 bases from V and 4 from J, leaving 16 bases between them. The data belong to a study of blood T cell repertoires in COVID-19. The overall study: Samples taken during acute and convalescent COVID-19 were collected in the United States, Italy and Spain.

As processed by the authors: Estimation of nucleated cell counts was performed using reference gene primer amplification. Only in-frame clones appear in the TCRdb table, and some are missing; sequencing was by immunoSEQ multiplex PCR. The V and J calls and clone size come from that table; D and trimming were worked out from the DNA. The table lists about 140,000 clones, roughly 85% of them singletons, with roughly 2.9% in the top ten. Material: PBMCs or T cells enriched from blood (not recorded which). This sequence joins TRBV5-5 and TRBJ1-5; D is unclear. This TCR derives from a woman aged 50 to 60 who had recovered from COVID-19. CDR3 residues: CASSLFATALNQPQHF. The DNA of the CDR3 is TGTGCCAGCAGCTTATTCGCGACTGCGTTGAATCAGCCCCAGCATTTT.